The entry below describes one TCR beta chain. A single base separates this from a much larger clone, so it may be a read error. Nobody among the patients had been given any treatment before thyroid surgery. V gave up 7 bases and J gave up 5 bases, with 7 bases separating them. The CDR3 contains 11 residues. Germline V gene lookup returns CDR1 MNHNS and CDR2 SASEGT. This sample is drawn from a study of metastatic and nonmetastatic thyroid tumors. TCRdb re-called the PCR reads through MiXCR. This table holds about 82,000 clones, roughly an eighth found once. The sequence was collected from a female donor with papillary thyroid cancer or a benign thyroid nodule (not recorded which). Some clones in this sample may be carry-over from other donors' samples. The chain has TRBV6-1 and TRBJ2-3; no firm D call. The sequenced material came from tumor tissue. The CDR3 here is CASIPLDTQYF. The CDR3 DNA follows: TGTGCCAGCATTCCCCTAGATACGCAGTATTTT.